Listed below are T cell receptor beta chains from one sample, sequenced in a study of breast tumors, draining lymph nodes, adjacent tissues. MiXCR was run by TCRdb on the multiplex PCR reads, yielding one entry per CDR3 protein. Here the sample spans about 180,000 distinct CDR3 sequences, about 33% being singletons. Sequences were obtained from axillary lymph node tissue. These TCRs come from a female donor with breast cancer. Some clones in this sample may be carry-over from other donors' samples. Both conserved end residues are part of each CDR3. D genes are given only for firm matches. Part of the rows lack a size; the others show once, few, many or a class for expanded clones.

d_gene	j_gene	abundance	v_gene	CDR3aa	CDR3nt
NA	TRBJ2-6	NA	TRBV7-9	CASSIYLCSVETGSSGANVLTF	NA
NA	TRBJ2-7	many	TRBV6-1	CASSEFHYEQYF	TGTGCCAGCAGTGAATTCCACTACGAGCAGTACTTC
NA	TRBJ2-7	NA	TRBV25-1	CASSEWVGVHEQYF	TGTGCCAGCAGTGAATGGGTTGGGGTTCACGAGCAGTACTTC
NA	TRBJ2-1	NA	TRBV18	CASSPDDWFRGVGNEQFF	TGTGCCAGCTCACCGGACGACTGGTTTCGGGGAGTTGGCAATGAGCAGTTCTTC
NA	TRBJ2-3	NA	TRBV7-2	CASSRGGGQYTDTQYF	TGTGCCAGCAGCCGGGGAGGGGGGCAGTACACAGATACGCAGTATTTT
TRBD1	TRBJ2-3	many	TRBV12-3/TRBV12-4	CASSYSGTGSTDTQYF	TGTGCCAGCAGTTACTCCGGGACAGGGTCCACAGATACGCAGTATTTT
NA	TRBJ2-7	NA	TRBV10-3	CAIREEAGYEQYF	TGTGCCATCAGGGAGGAGGCCGGGTACGAGCAGTACTTC
TRBD1	TRBJ1-2	NA	TRBV2	CASSDGGQETNYGCTF	TGTGCCAGCAGTGACGGCGGACAGGAGACTAACTATGGCTGCACCTTC
NA	TRBJ2-6	NA	TRBV7-3	CASSPSSGGANVLTF	TGTGCCAGCAGCCCCTCGAGCGGGGGGGCCAACGTCCTGACTTTC
NA	TRBJ1-1	few	TRBV24-1	CATSQGRTEAFF	TGTGCCACCAGTCAGGGGAGGACTGAAGCTTTCTTT
NA	TRBJ2-7	many	TRBV5-1	CASSLGGGPAREQYF	TGCGCCAGCAGCTTGGGAGGGGGTCCAGCTCGGGAGCAGTACTTC
TRBD2	TRBJ2-3	many	TRBV20-1	CSASSAGGTDTQYF	TGCAGTGCTAGCTCTGCGGGAGGCACAGATACGCAGTATTTT
NA	TRBJ1-4	NA	TRBV7-9	CASSLVTSGEKLFF	TGTGCCAGCAGCTTAGTGACTAGTGGAGAAAAACTGTTTTTT
TRBD1	TRBJ1-4	many	TRBV20-1	CSASPQTGEKLFF	TGCAGTGCTAGTCCCCAGACAGGGGAGAAACTGTTTTTT
NA	TRBJ2-5	NA	TRBV3-1	CASSRGEAQYF	TGTGCCAGCAGCCGGGGGGAGGCCCAGTACTTC
NA	TRBJ2-3	NA	TRBV5-4	CASSQEGPAPTDTQYF	TGTGCCAGCAGCCAAGAAGGACCAGCGCCTACGGATACGCAGTATTTT
TRBD1	TRBJ1-4	many	TRBV12-3/TRBV12-4	CASRFTGDDEKLFF	TGTGCCAGCAGGTTTACAGGGGACGATGAAAAACTGTTTTTT
TRBD2	TRBJ2-3	NA	TRBV20-1	CSALQAGVDTQYF	TGCAGTGCTTTGCAAGCGGGGGTAGATACGCAGTATTTT
NA	TRBJ2-6	NA	TRBV4-2	CASHRGANVLTF	TGTGCCAGCCATCGAGGGGCCAACGTCCTGACTTTC
NA	TRBJ2-7	few	TRBV27	CASSLRWTRNSYEQYF	TGTGCCAGCAGTCTCCGGTGGACAAGGAACTCCTACGAGCAGTACTTC
NA	TRBJ2-3	NA	TRBV15	CATSREEGDTQYF	TGTGCCACCAGCAGAGAAGAGGGAGATACGCAGTATTTT
TRBD1	TRBJ1-2	many	TRBV20-1	CSAEGQGHGYTF	TGCAGTGCTGAGGGACAGGGGCATGGCTACACCTTC
TRBD1	TRBJ1-4	many	TRBV13	CASSPGQDNEKLFF	TGTGCCAGCAGCCCGGGACAGGATAATGAAAAACTGTTTTTT
NA	TRBJ2-7	many	TRBV6-1	CATFPGFSAEQYF	TGTGCCACCTTTCCGGGGTTCTCTGCCGAGCAGTACTTC
NA	TRBJ2-3	NA	TRBV25-1	CAGVPGTRNTDTQYF	TGTGCTGGTGTTCCCGGGACAAGAAACACAGATACGCAGTATTTT
NA	TRBJ2-5	few	TRBV5-1	CASSLEGGQDTQYF	TGCGCCAGCAGCTTGGAGGGGGGCCAAGACACCCAGTACTTC
NA	TRBJ2-7	many	TRBV6-5	CASTGSYEQYF	TGTGCCAGCACGGGATCCTACGAGCAGTACTTC
NA	TRBJ1-2	many	TRBV7-3	CASNERDGNF	TGTGCCAGCAACGAACGGGACGGCAACTTC
TRBD1	TRBJ1-1	NA	TRBV6-4	CASSWDRRLNTEAFF	TGTGCCAGCAGTTGGGACAGGAGACTGAACACTGAAGCTTTCTTT
NA	TRBJ2-7	many	TRBV4-1	CASSQAEAGSHYEQYF	TGCGCCAGCAGCCAGGCCGAGGCAGGGTCCCACTACGAGCAGTACTTC
NA	TRBJ1-3	many	TRBV2	CASSLINLGTGNTIYF	TGTGCCAGCAGTCTTATTAACCTCGGAACTGGAAACACCATATATTTT
TRBD2	TRBJ2-1	once	TRBV27	CASSLWTSGRLERFF	TGTGCCAGCAGTTTGTGGACTAGCGGGAGACTTGAGCGGTTCTTC
TRBD1	TRBJ1-5	NA	TRBV2	CASRKGGQYSSQPQHF	TGTGCCAGCAGAAAAGGGGGACAGTATAGCAGTCAGCCCCAGCATTTT
NA	TRBJ2-1	many	TRBV11-1	CASSLGLFGDNEQFF	TGTGCCAGCAGCTTAGGCCTGTTCGGGGACAATGAGCAGTTCTTC
NA	TRBJ2-1	many	TRBV12-3/TRBV12-4	CASSFGAGTGRNEQFF	TGTGCCAGCAGTTTTGGGGCCGGGACTGGAAGAAATGAGCAGTTCTTC
NA	TRBJ1-5	many	TRBV6-6	CASSSGETSNQPQHF	TGTGCCAGCAGTTCAGGAGAAACGAGCAATCAGCCCCAGCATTTT
NA	TRBJ1-2	many	TRBV15	CATSRDRGEVYGYTF	TGTGCCACCAGCAGAGACAGGGGCGAGGTCTATGGCTACACCTTC
NA	TRBJ1-2	NA	TRBV12-3/TRBV12-4	CASRTLQGWSGYTF	TGTGCCAGCAGAACTTTGCAGGGCTGGAGTGGCTACACCTTC
NA	TRBJ2-1	many	TRBV7-2	CASSPTKAREQFF	TGTGCCAGCAGCCCCACAAAAGCCCGCGAGCAGTTCTTC
NA	TRBJ1-1	NA	TRBV29-1	CSAITQNTEAFF	TGCAGCGCCATAACCCAGAACACTGAAGCTTTCTTT
NA	TRBJ2-7	many	TRBV5-1	CASSGPGQRTYEQYF	TGCGCCAGCAGCGGGCCGGGACAACGGACCTACGAGCAGTACTTC
NA	TRBJ2-1	few	TRBV3-1	CASSQGGWGEQFF	TGTGCCAGCAGCCAAGGGGGTTGGGGTGAGCAGTTCTTC
NA	TRBJ2-3	many	TRBV5-1	CASSPRGSPDTQYF	TGCGCCAGCAGCCCTCGGGGGAGCCCAGATACGCAGTATTTT
NA	TRBJ2-1	few	TRBV7-2	CASSLNRGLLSFYNEQFF	TGTGCCAGCAGCTTAAATAGGGGGTTGTTAAGCTTCTACAATGAGCAGTTCTTC
NA	TRBJ2-7	many	TRBV12-3/TRBV12-4	CASSLIAAKRQGEQYF	TGTGCCAGCAGTTTAATAGCGGCGAAGAGGCAAGGGGAGCAGTACTTC
TRBD1	TRBJ1-4	NA	TRBV5-4	CASSPGTGGKNEKLFF	TGTGCCAGCAGCCCGGGGACAGGGGGGAAGAATGAAAAACTGTTTTTT
NA	TRBJ1-6	many	TRBV4-1	CASSQGGKQGDSPLHF	TGCGCCAGCAGCCAAGGAGGTAAACAGGGAGATTCACCCCTCCACTTT
TRBD1	TRBJ1-2	many	TRBV7-9	CASARGQGIYGYTF	TGTGCCAGCGCCAGAGGACAGGGGATCTATGGCTACACCTTC
TRBD2	TRBJ2-1	NA	TRBV10-2	CASAILSGSSYNEQFF	TGTGCCAGCGCTATTCTGAGCGGGAGTTCCTACAATGAGCAGTTCTTC
NA	TRBJ2-1	few	TRBV29-1	CSVPFYNEQLF	TGCAGCGTGCCCTTCTACAATGAGCAGCTCTTC
NA	TRBJ2-5	many	TRBV10-1	CASSDGGPAETQYF	TGCGCCAGCAGTGATGGGGGGCCGGCGGAGACCCAGTACTTC
NA	TRBJ2-1	many	TRBV9	CASSGRGRDSTYNEQFF	TGTGCCAGCAGCGGAAGGGGCCGGGACTCCACCTACAATGAGCAGTTCTTC
TRBD2	TRBJ2-2	NA	TRBV28	CASSSQGTGGTGELFF	TGTGCCAGCAGTTCCCAGGGAACGGGGGGCACCGGGGAGCTGTTTTTT
TRBD2	TRBJ2-5	many	TRBV11-2	CASSPRSGAHQETQYF	TGTGCCAGCAGCCCCCGCAGCGGGGCCCACCAAGAGACCCAGTACTTC
NA	TRBJ1-2	many	TRBV10-3	CAISEEGDYGYTF	TGTGCCATCAGTGAGGAGGGCGACTATGGCTACACCTTC